Following are 19 T cell receptor beta chains from one sample sequenced in a study of T cell repertoires in cytomegalovirus infection. In TCRdb, the reads were re-called with MiXCR into one record per CDR3 protein. The sample has about 100,000 distinct CDR3 sequences, 20% to 30% seen once. Specimen: CD8+ T cells from PBMCs. The source of these receptors is a human donor in good health (CMV status not recorded). Some clones in this sample may be carry-over from other donors' samples.

Of note for this clonotype: This may stem from a read error, because a much larger clone lies one nucleotide away. The V and J genes are TRBV7-6 and TRBJ1-1, with D possibly matching TRBD1 (5 bases). CDR3 length: 16 residues. Germline V gene data show CDR1 as SGHVS and CDR2 as FNYEAQ. CDR3 region: CVSSPLFDRSNTEAFF. DNA of the CDR3: TGTGTCAGCAGCCCGCTATTTGACAGATCGAACACTGAAGCTTTCTTT.

The chain links TRBV7-9 to TRBJ1-4, with D hard to call. Trimming cost V 6 bases and J 0 bases, with 14 bases left between them. In germline, CDR1 is SEHNR, CDR2 FQNEAQ (reference sequence). This CDR3 has 16 residues. The CDR3 sequence is CASSFNDGPTNEKLFF. The CDR3 DNA reads as TGTGCCAGCAGTTTTAATGACGGACCAACTAATGAAAAACTGTTTTTT.

The chain carries TRBV30 and TRBJ1-1; 8 bases are a match to TRBD1. The CDR3 consists of 11 residues. The germline gives CDR1 GTSNPN, CDR2 SVGIG (reference sequence). Unmatched junction bases numbered 2, after V lost 5 bases and J lost 6 bases. This CDR3 is CAWGQGAEAFF. The CDR3 DNA is TGTGCCTGGGGACAGGGCGCTGAAGCTTTCTTT.

This clonotype was counted only a few times. The rearrangement links TRBV5-4 to TRBJ2-7; D remains ambiguous. The V end was cut by 2 bases, the J end by 2 bases, with 11 bases between. Looked up from germline, CDR1 is SGHNT and CDR2 is YYREEE (reference sequence). The CDR3 sequence is 14 residues long. The CDR3: CASSFWEHPYEQYF. The DNA of the CDR3 is TGTGCCAGCAGCTTTTGGGAACACCCCTACGAGCAGTACTTC.

In its sample, this clonotype was seen a few times. This chain links TRBV7-2 with TRBJ1-2; no clear D. Per germline, CDR1 SGHTA and CDR2 FQGNSA. V lost 1 base, J lost 2 bases, and 17 bases lay in between. The CDR3 sequence is 17 residues long. CDR3: CASSLVALPLFNYGYTF. The DNA for the CDR3 is TGTGCCAGCAGCTTAGTGGCACTTCCCCTCTTCAACTATGGCTACACCTTC.

A note on this clonotype: A junction end diverges from the germline sequence, so it may reflect a read error. CDR3 nucleotide sequence: TGTGCCAGCGGTTTAGGGCAGAAGAACACTGAAGCTTTCTTT. This translates into CASGLGQKNTEAFF. The J gene is TRBJ1-1, the V gene TRBV28, with D uncertain. In germline, CDR1 is MDHEN, CDR2 SYDVKM. The CDR3 has 14 residues.

The genes are TRBV9 and TRBJ2-1; D not certain. The CDR3 is 12 residues long. Germline V gene lookup returns CDR1 SGDLS and CDR2 YYNGEE. V was shortened by 4 bases and J by 9 bases, with 11 bases between the two germline ends. The DNA of the CDR3 is TGTGCCAGCAGCCCGAGTAGTGGTGAGCAGTTCTTC. Its translation: CASSPSSGEQFF.

This clonotype was observed a handful of times. The chain carries TRBV5-5 and TRBJ1-2, with D unresolved. This CDR3 is built from 18 residues. Trimming stripped 0 bases from V and 0 bases from J, with 18 bases between. Germline lookup yields CDR1 SGHKS and CDR2 YYEKEE (reference sequence). The CDR3 protein is CASSLDTVGTRTNYGYTF. The CDR3 DNA reads TGTGCCAGCAGCTTGGACACGGTGGGCACAAGGACTAACTATGGCTACACCTTC.

The chain has TRBV7-9 and TRBJ1-2; D uncertain. Germline V gene lookup returns CDR1 SEHNR and CDR2 FQNEAQ (reference sequence). CDR3 size: 14 residues. Trimming stripped 5 bases from V and 8 bases from J, with 18 bases between. The CDR3 reads CASSPEASRQGYTF. CDR3 coding DNA: TGTGCCAGCAGCCCGGAGGCCTCCCGGCAAGGCTACACCTTC.

The DNA of the CDR3 is TGTGCCAATTCCCCAGGGGCGGAAAATTCACCCCTCCACTTT. As protein: CANSPGAENSPLHF. The chain links TRBV10-3 to TRBJ1-6; tentatively, D is TRBD1 (6 bases). The CDR3 has 14 residues. Germline V lookup: CDR1 ENHRY, CDR2 SYGVKD. V gave up 10 bases and J gave up 7 bases, with 17 bases separating them.

This rearrangement joins TRBV6-6 to TRBJ2-1; 11 bases agree with TRBD2. Germline V gene data show CDR1 as MNHNY and CDR2 as SVGAGI (reference sequence). The V and J ends lost 7 bases and 4 bases, in that order; junction bases with no gene match: 9. The CDR3 spans 16 residues. The CDR3 bases are TGTGCCAGCATTGTCGGAGTAGCGGGGGGGTACAATGAGCAGTTCTTC. It encodes CASIVGVAGGYNEQFF.

A few counts support this clonotype. The V and J genes are TRBV7-2 and TRBJ2-5, with D possibly being TRBD1 or TRBD2 (5 bases each). The germline gives CDR1 SGHTA, CDR2 FQGNSA. There are 16 residues in the CDR3. V lost 1 base and J lost 1, with 13 bases in between. The DNA for the CDR3 is TGTGCCAGCAGCTTAGTAGGGCACGGGGCCCAAGAGACCCAGTACTTC. This translates into CASSLVGHGAQETQYF.

Only a few counts were recorded for this clonotype. The rearrangement links TRBV28 to TRBJ2-7; possibly TRBD1 or TRBD2 for D (5 bases each). The CDR3 runs to 12 residues. With 6 bases removed from V and 5 bases from J, the gap between germline ends came to 11 bases. CDR1 and CDR2 from the germline V gene are MDHEN and SYDVKM. The CDR3 sequence is CASRVGTDEQYF. CDR3 in DNA: TGTGCCAGCAGGGTAGGGACGGACGAGCAGTACTTC.

This clonotype was detected only a few times. This chain connects TRBV13 to TRBJ2-7, with D perhaps TRBD1 (6 bases). Trimming took 6 bases from V and 6 from J, leaving 18 bases between them. The germline gives CDR1 PRHDT, CDR2 FYEKMQ (reference sequence). This CDR3 has 14 amino acids. This CDR3 reads CASRKQGASGEQYF. CDR3 DNA sequence: TGTGCCAGCAGGAAACAGGGAGCGAGTGGCGAGCAGTACTTC.

This clonotype was detected ten times or more. The chain combines TRBV7-8 with TRBJ2-1; 10 bases are shared with TRBD2. J gave up 8 bases and V 5 bases, and 6 bases lay outside the gene matches. The CDR3 length is 14 residues. Germline V CDR1 and CDR2: SGHVS, FQNEAQ. The CDR3 here is CASSPRLAGDEQFF. CDR3 in DNA: TGTGCCAGCAGCCCGAGACTAGCGGGCGATGAGCAGTTCTTC.

V and J are TRBV7-9 and TRBJ1-1, with D possibly TRBD1 on 5 matching bases. The CDR3 length is 13 residues. Germline assignment: CDR1 SEHNR and CDR2 FQNEAQ (reference sequence). V was pared by 5 bases and J by 8 bases, with 15 bases between. The CDR3 nucleotides are TGTGCCAGCAGCGGCCCTCCGGGGCTCGAAGCTTTCTTT. Its protein product is CASSGPPGLEAFF.

The gene calls are TRBV4-2 and TRBJ2-5; weak D call: TRBD2 (5 bases). This CDR3 is 16 amino acids long. With 4 bases removed from V and 1 base from J, the gap between germline ends came to 16 bases. The germline V gene encodes CDR1 LGHNA and CDR2 YNFKEQ. The CDR3 region is CASSPRSGNPQETQYF. The CDR3 nucleotides are TGTGCCAGCAGCCCCCGATCGGGGAACCCCCAAGAGACCCAGTACTTC.

The rearrangement links TRBV15 to TRBJ1-5; perhaps TRBD1 as D (6 bases). The CDR3 has 12 amino acids. Per the germline V gene, CDR1 is LNHNV and CDR2 is YYDKDF (reference sequence). Trimming took 4 bases from V and 10 from J, leaving 11 bases between them. CDR3 protein: CATSKYRDPQHF. As DNA, the CDR3 is TGTGCCACCAGCAAGTACAGGGACCCCCAGCATTTT.

The rearrangement links TRBV12-3 or TRBV12-4 to TRBJ2-1, with D possibly TRBD1 on 6 matching bases. V lost 1 base, J lost 12 bases, and 13 bases lay in between. The CDR3 totals 13 residues. The CDR3, as DNA: TGTGCCAGCAGTTTAGACCCGAGCAGGGGGCAGTTCTTC. It yields the protein CASSLDPSRGQFF.